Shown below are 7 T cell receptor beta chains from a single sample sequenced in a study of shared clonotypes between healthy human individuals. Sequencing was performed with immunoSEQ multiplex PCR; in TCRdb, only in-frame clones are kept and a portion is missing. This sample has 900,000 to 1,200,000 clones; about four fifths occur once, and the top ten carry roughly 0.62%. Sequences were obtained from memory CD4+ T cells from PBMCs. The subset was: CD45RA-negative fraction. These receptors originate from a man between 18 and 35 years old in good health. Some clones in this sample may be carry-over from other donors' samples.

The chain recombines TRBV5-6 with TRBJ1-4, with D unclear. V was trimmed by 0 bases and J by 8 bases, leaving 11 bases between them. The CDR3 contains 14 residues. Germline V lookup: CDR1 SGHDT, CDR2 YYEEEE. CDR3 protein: CASSLGIGREKLFF. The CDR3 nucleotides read TGTGCCAGCAGCTTGGGGATAGGGAGGGAAAAACTGTTTTTT.

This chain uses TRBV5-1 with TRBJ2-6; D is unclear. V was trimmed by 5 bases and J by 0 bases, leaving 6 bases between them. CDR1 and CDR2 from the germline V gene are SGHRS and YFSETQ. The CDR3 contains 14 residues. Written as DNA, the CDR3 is TGCGCCAGCAGGTCCGGCTCTGGGGCCAACGTCCTGACTTTC. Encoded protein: CASRSGSGANVLTF.

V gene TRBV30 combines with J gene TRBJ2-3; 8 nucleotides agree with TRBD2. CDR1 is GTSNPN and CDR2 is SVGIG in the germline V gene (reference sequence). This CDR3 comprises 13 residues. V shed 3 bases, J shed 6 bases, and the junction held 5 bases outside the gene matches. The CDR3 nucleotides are TGTGCCTGGAGAATCGCGGGAGGTGATACGCAGTATTTT. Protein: CAWRIAGGDTQYF.

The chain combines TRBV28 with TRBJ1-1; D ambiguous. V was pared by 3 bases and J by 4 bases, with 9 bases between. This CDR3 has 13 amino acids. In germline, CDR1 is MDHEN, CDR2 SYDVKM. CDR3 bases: TGTGCCAGCAGTTTTGGGAAGGGCACTGAAGCTTTCTTT. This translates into CASSFGKGTEAFF.

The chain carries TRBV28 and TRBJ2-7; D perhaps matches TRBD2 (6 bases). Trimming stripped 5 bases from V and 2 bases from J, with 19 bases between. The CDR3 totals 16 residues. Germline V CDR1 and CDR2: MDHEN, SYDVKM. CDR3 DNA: TGTGCCAGCAGTCTCGGGGGACGGAGTTTCCCCTACGAGCAGTACTTC. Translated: CASSLGGRSFPYEQYF.

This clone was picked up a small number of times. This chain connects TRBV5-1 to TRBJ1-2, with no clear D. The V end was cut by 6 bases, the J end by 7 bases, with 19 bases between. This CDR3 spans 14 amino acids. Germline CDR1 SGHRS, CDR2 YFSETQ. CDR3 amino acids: CASKEASTPLGYTF. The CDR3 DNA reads TGCGCCAGCAAGGAGGCCTCAACACCTCTTGGCTACACCTTC.

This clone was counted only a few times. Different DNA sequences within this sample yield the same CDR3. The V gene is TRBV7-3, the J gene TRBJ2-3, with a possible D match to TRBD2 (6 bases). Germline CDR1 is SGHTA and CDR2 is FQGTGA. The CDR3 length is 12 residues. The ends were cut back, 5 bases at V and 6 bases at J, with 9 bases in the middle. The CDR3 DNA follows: TGTGCCAGCAGCCCCCGGGGGGATACGCAGTATTTT. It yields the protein CASSPRGDTQYF.